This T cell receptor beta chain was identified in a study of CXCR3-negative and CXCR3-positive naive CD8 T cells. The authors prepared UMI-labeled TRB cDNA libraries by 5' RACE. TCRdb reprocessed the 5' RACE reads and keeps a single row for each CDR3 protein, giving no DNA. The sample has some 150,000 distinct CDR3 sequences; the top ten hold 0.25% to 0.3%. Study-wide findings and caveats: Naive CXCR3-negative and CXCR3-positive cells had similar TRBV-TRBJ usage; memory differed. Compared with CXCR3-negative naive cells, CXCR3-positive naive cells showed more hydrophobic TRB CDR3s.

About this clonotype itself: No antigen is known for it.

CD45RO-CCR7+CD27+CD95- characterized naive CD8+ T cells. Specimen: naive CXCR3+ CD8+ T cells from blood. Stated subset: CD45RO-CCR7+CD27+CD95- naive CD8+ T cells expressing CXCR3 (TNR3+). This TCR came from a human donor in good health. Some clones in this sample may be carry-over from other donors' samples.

The CDR3 loop is CASSLEGQGSAYEQYF. The gene calls are TRBV5-1 and TRBJ2-7; TCRdb proposes TRBD1, but this gene call is untestable without DNA. The V gene's germline CDR1 is SGHRS and CDR2 YFSETQ. This CDR3 is 16 amino acids long.